This TCR beta chain was recovered during a study of T cell responses to AZD1222 COVID-19 vaccine. Study-wide results and caveats: A rise in Spike-specific TCR breadth and depth followed two AZD1222 doses. A mostly white British donor set with more females was recruited, and clonal diversity was possibly underestimated.

A remark on this clone: What it binds is not known.

Assay used: immunoSEQ multiplex PCR; TCRdb lists only in-frame clones, some missing. Of over 100,000 clones in the sample, 88% were seen once. V dropped 3 bases and J dropped 4 bases, with 14 bases sitting between them. The germline CDR1 and CDR2 sequences are ENHRY and SYGVKD. This CDR3 has 15 residues. This chain links TRBV10-3 with TRBJ2-3, with a tentative D call TRBD2 (5 bases). The material was peripheral blood, obtained on day 0 of AZD1222 vaccination. This TCR was recovered from an adult in good health. In DNA form, the CDR3 reads TGTGCCATCAGTGAAGGAACGGGGTTCTCAGATACGCAGTATTTT. Protein product: CAISEGTGFSDTQYF.